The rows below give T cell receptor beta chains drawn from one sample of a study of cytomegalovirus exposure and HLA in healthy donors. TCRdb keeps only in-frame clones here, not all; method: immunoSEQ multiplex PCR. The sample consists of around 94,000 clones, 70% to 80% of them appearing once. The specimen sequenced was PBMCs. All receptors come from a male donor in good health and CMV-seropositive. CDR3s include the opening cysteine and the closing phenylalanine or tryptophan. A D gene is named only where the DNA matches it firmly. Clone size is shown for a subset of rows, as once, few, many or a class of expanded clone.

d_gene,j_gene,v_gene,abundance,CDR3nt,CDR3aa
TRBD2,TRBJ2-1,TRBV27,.,TGTGCCAGCAGTTTAGGAACTAGCGGTATGGGGGAGCAGTTCTTC,CASSLGTSGMGEQFF
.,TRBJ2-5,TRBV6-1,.,TGTGCCAGCAGTGAAGCTAGGGGACTGTACCAAGAGACCCAGTACTTC,CASSEARGLYQETQYF
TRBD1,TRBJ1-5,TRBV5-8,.,TGTGCCAGCAGCGAAAGACAGGGGGCAAAGGCAAATCAGCCCCAGCATTTT,CASSERQGAKANQPQHF
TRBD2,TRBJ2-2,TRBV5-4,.,TGTGCCAGCAGCTCCCCACGTAGCGGGAGTATGAGCACCGGGGAGCTGTTTTTT,CASSSPRSGSMSTGELFF
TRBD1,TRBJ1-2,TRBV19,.,TGTGCCAGTAGCCCTCCTGGGGGACAGGGCGGAAATGGCTACACCTTC,CASSPPGGQGGNGYTF
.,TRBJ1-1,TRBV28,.,TGTGCCAGCAGTCCCCCGGACAGCTTGAACACTGAAGCTTTCTTT,CASSPPDSLNTEAFF
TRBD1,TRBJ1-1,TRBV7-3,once,TGTGCCAGCAGACGACAGGGATCGGGCACTGAAGCTTTCTTT,CASRRQGSGTEAFF
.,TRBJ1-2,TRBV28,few,TGTGCCAGCAGTCCTCCGGGACACTCCTATGGCTACACCTTC,CASSPPGHSYGYTF
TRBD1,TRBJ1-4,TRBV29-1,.,TGCAGCGTTGAAGTGGCCCACAGGGGTGTAAAACTGTTTTTT,CSVEVAHRGVKLFF
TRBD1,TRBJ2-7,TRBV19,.,TGTGCCAGTAGTATGACAGGGGGTAGGTACGAGCAGTACTTC,CASSMTGGRYEQYF
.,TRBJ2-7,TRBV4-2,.,TGTGCCAGCAGCCAAGATTTGGGCGTAAGGGCCGTTTGGGGAGTCTACGAGCAGTACTTC,CASSQDLGVRAVWGVYEQYF
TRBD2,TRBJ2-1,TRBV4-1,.,TGCGCCAGCAGCCAAGGGCTAGCGGGATTCCTAAGCTCCTACAATGAGCAGTTCTTC,CASSQGLAGFLSSYNEQFF
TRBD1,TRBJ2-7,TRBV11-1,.,TGTGCCAGCAGCTCCGACAGGGAGATGACGGGCGAGCAGTACTTC,CASSSDREMTGEQYF
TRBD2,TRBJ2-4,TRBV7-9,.,TGTGCCAGCAGCACCCGGGGGGGGGAAAACATTCAGTACTTC,CASSTRGGENIQYF
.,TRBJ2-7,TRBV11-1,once,TGTGCCAGCAGCTTGCGGCAGGGGAGGGACGAGCAGTACTTC,CASSLRQGRDEQYF
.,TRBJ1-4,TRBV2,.,TGTGCCAGCACCGGCGGGGGAGGGGGGGAAAAACTGTTTTTT,CASTGGGGGEKLFF
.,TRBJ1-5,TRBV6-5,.,TGTGCCAGCAGTCATGGGCCTATCAATCAGCCCCAGCATTTT,CASSHGPINQPQHF
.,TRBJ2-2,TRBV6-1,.,TGTGCCAGCAGTGAAGTCCTAGCTTCCACCGGGGAGCTGTTTTTT,CASSEVLASTGELFF
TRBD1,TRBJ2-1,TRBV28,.,TGTGCCAGCAGTTTATCTCTATCAGACAGGGGCGGAAATGAGCAGTTCTTC,CASSLSLSDRGGNEQFF
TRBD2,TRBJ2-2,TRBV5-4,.,TGTGCCAGCAGCGGGGATCTAGCGGTGAACACCGGGGAGCTGTTTTTT,CASSGDLAVNTGELFF
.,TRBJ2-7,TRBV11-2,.,TGTGCCAGCAGCCTAGCTATTTACGAGCAGTACTTC,CASSLAIYEQYF
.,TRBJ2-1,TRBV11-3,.,TGTGCCAGCAGCTTAGTGGGCAGCTACAATGAGCAGTTCTTC,CASSLVGSYNEQFF
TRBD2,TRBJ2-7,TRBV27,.,TGTGCCAGCAGTTTATATACTAGCGGGAGTTACGAGCAGTACTTC,CASSLYTSGSYEQYF
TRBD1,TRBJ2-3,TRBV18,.,TGTGCCAGCTCATCCCTCGCCGGGACAGGGGCTACGGATACGCAGTATTTT,CASSSLAGTGATDTQYF
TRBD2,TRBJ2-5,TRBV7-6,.,TGTGCCAGCAGCTTAGCGCCCAGCGGGAGAGGAGAGCAGTACTTC,CASSLAPSGRGEQYF
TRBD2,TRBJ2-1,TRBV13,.,TGTGCCAGCAGCTTAGCCACGGGACTAGCGGACTACAATGAGCAGTTCTTC,CASSLATGLADYNEQFF
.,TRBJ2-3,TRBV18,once,TGTGCCAGCTCACTAGGGGTCACGAGCACAGATACGCAGTATTTT,CASSLGVTSTDTQYF
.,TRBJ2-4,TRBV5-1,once,TGCGCCAGCAGCCTTACGAATGGCAACATTCAGTACTTC,CASSLTNGNIQYF
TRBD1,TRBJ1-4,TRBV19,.,TGTGCCAGTGGGACAGGGAGGGAAAAACTGTTTTTT,CASGTGREKLFF
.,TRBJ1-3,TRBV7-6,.,TGTGCCGCGACAGCCGATTTCTCTGGAAACACCATATATTTT,CAATADFSGNTIYF
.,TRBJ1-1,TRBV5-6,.,TGTGCCAGCAGCTTGGGGCTCACTGAAGCTTTCTTT,CASSLGLTEAFF
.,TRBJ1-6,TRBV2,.,TGTGCCAGCTCTAACGGTGCGGGTAATTCACCCCTCCACTTT,CASSNGAGNSPLHF
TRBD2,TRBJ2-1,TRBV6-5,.,TGTGCCAGCAGTGCGGGGACTAGCGGGAGGAATGAGCAGTTCTTC,CASSAGTSGRNEQFF
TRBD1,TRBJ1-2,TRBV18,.,TGTGCCAGCTCACCACCGGGACAGGGGAACTATGGCTACACCTTC,CASSPPGQGNYGYTF
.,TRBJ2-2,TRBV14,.,TGTGCCAGCAGTCCACAAACGGGCACCGGGGAGCTGTTTTTT,CASSPQTGTGELFF
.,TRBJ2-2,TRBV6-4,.,TGTGCCACCAGCACTGGAGGCACCGGGGAGCTGTTTTTT,CATSTGGTGELFF
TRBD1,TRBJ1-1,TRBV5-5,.,TGTGCCGGCAGCCCTGGACAGGGAAAGGTCACTGAAGCTTTCTTT,CAGSPGQGKVTEAFF
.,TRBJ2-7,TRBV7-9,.,TGTTCCAGCAGCTTAGCGGAAGGAGGGGACGAGCAGTACTTC,CSSSLAEGGDEQYF
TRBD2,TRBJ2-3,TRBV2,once,TGTGCCAGCACTGCTAGCGGGAGGGCCGGGTCGGGAGATACGCAGTATTTT,CASTASGRAGSGDTQYF
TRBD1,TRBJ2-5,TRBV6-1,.,TGTGCCAGCAGTGAAGGGAGGACAGGGGGCGCGGAGACCCAGTACTTC,CASSEGRTGGAETQYF
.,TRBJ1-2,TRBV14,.,TGTGCCAGCAGCCCTGCCCGAACAGGGTACTATGGCTACACCTTC,CASSPARTGYYGYTF
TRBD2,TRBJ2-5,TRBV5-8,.,TGTGCCAGCAGCCGGAGAGGACTAGCGGGAGATGAGACCCAGTACTTC,CASSRRGLAGDETQYF
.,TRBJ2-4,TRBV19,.,TGTGCCAGTAGCGCGAGGCCCCCGGACAGTCAGTACTTC,CASSARPPDSQYF
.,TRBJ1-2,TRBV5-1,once,TGCGCCAGCAGTCCGCGGGGACGTGGCTATGGCTACACCTTC,CASSPRGRGYGYTF
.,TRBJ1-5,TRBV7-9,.,TGTGCCAGCAGCTTAAGGGGGAAACAGCCCCAGCATTTT,CASSLRGKQPQHF
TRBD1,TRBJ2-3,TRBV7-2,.,TGTGCCAGCAGCCTAACCGGGACAGGGGTGGCAGATACGCAGTATTTT,CASSLTGTGVADTQYF
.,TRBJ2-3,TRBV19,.,TGTGCCAGTAGTGCCCCCCCGCGGGATACGCAGTATTTT,CASSAPPRDTQYF
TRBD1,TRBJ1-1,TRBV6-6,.,TGTGCCAGCAGTCCCGACAGGGGATATGAAGCTTTCTTT,CASSPDRGYEAFF
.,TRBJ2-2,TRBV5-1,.,TGCGCCAGCAGCTTGTATTCAGAAACCGGGGAGCTGTTTTTT,CASSLYSETGELFF
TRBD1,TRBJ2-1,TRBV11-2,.,TGTGCCAGCATCAGACAGGGAACCTACAATGAGCAGTTCTTC,CASIRQGTYNEQFF
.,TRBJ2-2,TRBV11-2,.,TGTGCCAGCCGGAGGCAAGCGAACACCGGGGAGCTGTTTTTT,CASRRQANTGELFF